These 32 T cell receptor beta chains originate from one sample sequenced in a study of blood T cell repertoires in COVID-19. Sequencing was performed with immunoSEQ multiplex PCR; in TCRdb, only in-frame clones are kept and a portion is missing. The sample lists tens of thousands of clones; around 80% were seen once. Sequencing was performed on peripheral blood. These receptors came from a woman aged 80 or over with acute or convalescent COVID-19.

The chain is built from TRBV28 and TRBJ1-4; perhaps TRBD1 as D (6 bases). The V and J ends lost 8 bases and 7 bases respectively, with 8 bases between them. CDR1 and CDR2 from the germline V gene are MDHEN and SYDVKM. This CDR3 has 11 residues. In nucleotides, the CDR3 is TGTGCCAGCCACAGGGCTGAAAAACTGTTTTTT. Its protein is CASHRAEKLFF. Complete variable domain (other parts from reference TRBV28 and TRBJ1-4): DVKVTQSSRYLVKRTGEKVFLECVQDMDHENMFWYRQDPGLGLRLIYFSYDVKMKEKGDIPEGYSVSREKKERFSLILESASTNQTSMYLCASHRAEKLFFGSGTQLSVL.

The chain carries TRBV5-4 and TRBJ2-2; 16 bases are a match to TRBD2. The V segment lost 0 bases and the J segment 4 bases; nucleotides outside the gene matches: 9. The germline V gene has CDR1 SGHNT and CDR2 YYREEE (reference sequence). The CDR3 runs to 20 residues. The CDR3, as DNA: TGTGCCAGCAGCTTGGTGACGGGACTAGCGGGAGGGAGGAGCACCGGGGAGCTGTTTTTT. Protein sequence: CASSLVTGLAGGRSTGELFF.

The V gene is TRBV5-1, the J gene TRBJ2-1, with D possibly matching TRBD1 (6 bases). Between the trimmed V and J ends, which lost 5 bases and 0 bases, there was a span of 12 bases. Germline V gene sequence: CDR1 SGHRS, CDR2 YFSETQ. CDR3 length equals 15 residues. This chain's CDR3 is CASSQGFGSYNEQFF. The CDR3 DNA reads TGCGCCAGCAGTCAGGGGTTCGGCTCCTACAATGAGCAGTTCTTC.

The chain is built from TRBV5-5 and TRBJ2-5; 7 nucleotides agree with TRBD2. The CDR3 spans 15 residues. Trimming removed 0 bases from V and 1 base from J; junction bases left unmatched: 3. The germline gives CDR1 SGHKS, CDR2 YYEKEE (reference sequence). CDR3 DNA sequence: TGTGCCAGCAGCTTGGGGCTAGCGGTCCAAGAGACCCAGTACTTC. Translated: CASSLGLAVQETQYF.

The chain couples TRBV12-3 or TRBV12-4 to TRBJ1-3; D is ambiguous. This CDR3 is 13 amino acids long. The germline V and J ends were trimmed by 3 bases and 2 bases, with 5 bases remaining between them. CDR3 nucleotide sequence: TGTGCCAGCAGTTTTGGGCCTGGAAACACCATATATTTT. It yields the protein CASSFGPGNTIYF.

Points on this clone: Other DNA sequences in this sample translate to the same CDR3. The chain uses TRBV29-1 and TRBJ2-7; TRBD1 might be the D (6 bases). Germline lookup yields CDR1 SQVTM and CDR2 ANQGSEA. The V and J ends lost 1 base and 4 bases respectively, with 11 bases between them. The CDR3 consists of 13 residues. The CDR3 nucleotides are TGCAGCGTTGAAGCACAGGGCTCGTACGAGCAGTACTTC. It encodes CSVEAQGSYEQYF.

J is TRBJ2-1 and V is TRBV19; a possible D gene is TRBD2 (6 bases). Trimming took off 5 bases at V and 5 bases at J, with 19 bases between the two ends. CDR1 LNHDA and CDR2 SQIVND come from the germline V gene (reference sequence). The CDR3 spans 16 residues. The CDR3 nucleotides are TGTGCCAGTAGTCCCCGACGCGAAATAGCGGACAATGAGCAGTTCTTC. This translates into CASSPRREIADNEQFF.

In DNA, the CDR3 is TGTGCCAGCAGTTACAGGACAGCGGTCCGGGGCTACACCTTC. Translating gives CASSYRTAVRGYTF. The chain recombines TRBV6-5 with TRBJ1-2, with D possibly being TRBD1 (6 bases). The V and J ends lost 2 bases and 8 bases respectively, with 15 bases between them. The length of the CDR3 is 14 residues. CDR1 is MNHEY, CDR2 SVGAGI, per germline.

V usage is TRBV7-9 and J usage is TRBJ1-1; TRBD1 agrees at 8 bases. The germline CDR1 and CDR2 sequences are SEHNR and FQNEAQ (reference sequence). This CDR3 has 15 residues. With V trimmed by 5 bases and J by 5 bases, 10 bases remained unmatched. CDR3 sequence (DNA): TGTGCCAGCAGCCCTCGACAGGGGTACTCAACTGAAGCTTTCTTT. Protein: CASSPRQGYSTEAFF.

The rearrangement links TRBV24-1 to TRBJ2-1; 14 bases line up with TRBD2. V lost 4 bases and J lost 0; bases outside the gene matches: 4. Germline lookup yields CDR1 KGHDR and CDR2 SFDVKD. This CDR3 contains 18 residues. CDR3 residues: CATSERGLAGASYNEQFF. CDR3 nucleotide sequence: TGTGCCACCAGTGAGAGGGGACTAGCGGGGGCCTCCTACAATGAGCAGTTCTTC.

The rearrangement uses TRBV10-2 and TRBJ1-1, with 7 positions matching TRBD1. Germline V gene sequence: CDR1 WSHSY, CDR2 SAAADI. After removal of 2 bases from V and 10 bases from J, the junction contained 1 base not matched to a gene. The CDR3 covers 11 residues. CDR3 in DNA: TGCGCCAGCAGTGAGGGGACAGTAGCTTTCTTT. It translates to CASSEGTVAFF.

This clone was detected only a few times. The J gene is TRBJ2-7, the V gene TRBV5-1; 7 nucleotides match TRBD2. Germline V gene sequence: CDR1 SGHRS, CDR2 YFSETQ. The V segment lost 1 base and the J segment 7 bases; nucleotides outside the gene matches: 11. The CDR3 contains 15 residues. DNA of the CDR3: TGCGCCAGCAGCTTGACCGCGGGGGTCCTTGAGGAGCAGTACTTC. Its translation: CASSLTAGVLEEQYF.

V is TRBV5-5 and J is TRBJ2-6, with TRBD1 identical over 8 bases. Unmatched junction bases numbered 6, after V lost 0 bases and J lost 1 base. This CDR3 has 18 amino acids. Germline lookup yields CDR1 SGHKS and CDR2 YYEKEE (reference sequence). CDR3 bases: TGTGCCAGCAGCTTGGGACAGGGGTTTGGTTCTGGGGCCAACGTCCTGACTTTC. It specifies CASSLGQGFGSGANVLTF.

V gene TRBV28 combines with J gene TRBJ1-2, with a possible D match to TRBD1 (6 bases). The germline V and J ends were trimmed by 6 bases and 4 bases, with 18 bases remaining between them. CDR1 MDHEN and CDR2 SYDVKM come from the germline V gene. The CDR3 spans 15 residues. The CDR3: CASSTGARGGYGYTF. The DNA of the CDR3 is TGTGCCAGCAGCACCGGGGCCAGAGGGGGCTATGGCTACACCTTC.

This clone is a singleton in its sample. The V and J genes are TRBV24-1 and TRBJ1-1; TRBD1 matches at 11 bases. Trimming took 5 bases from V and 5 from J; bases not matched to a gene: 3. Germline values: CDR1 KGHDR, CDR2 SFDVKD. This CDR3 contains 14 residues. This CDR3 reads CATSGTGGKTEAFF. The CDR3 DNA is TGTGCCACCAGTGGGACAGGGGGCAAAACTGAAGCTTTCTTT.

The V and J genes are TRBV27 and TRBJ1-1; possibly TRBD1 for D (5 bases). In germline, CDR1 is MNHEY, CDR2 SMNVEV (reference sequence). The V gene lost 6 bases and the J gene lost 6 bases, with 17 bases spanning the gap. The CDR3 extends over 14 amino acids. The CDR3 here is CASRPLRGMAEAFF. The CDR3 DNA sequence: TGTGCCAGCAGACCCTTACGGGGGATGGCTGAAGCTTTCTTT.

This clone was seen only once. The chain employs TRBV3-1 (or the pseudogene TRBV3-2) and TRBJ1-3; tentative D call: TRBD1 (6 bases). The CDR3 length is 16 residues. The V and J ends lost 2 bases and 3 bases respectively, with 14 bases between them. Per germline, CDR1 LGHDT and CDR2 YNNKEL (reference sequence). CDR3 protein: CASSQIQGLSGNTIYF. The CDR3 coding sequence is TGTGCCAGCAGCCAAATACAGGGTCTTAGTGGAAACACCATATATTTT.

J is TRBJ2-3 and V is TRBV2; 9 bases map to TRBD2. The length of the CDR3 is 16 residues. V was clipped by 8 bases and J by 0 bases; unmatched bases: 9. CDR1 and CDR2 from the germline V gene are SNHLY and FYNNEI. The CDR3 is CASGERGATSTDTQYF. The CDR3 region has the DNA TGTGCCAGCGGGGAGCGGGGGGCCACTAGCACAGATACGCAGTATTTT.

The chain carries TRBV19 and TRBJ2-7, with 10 positions matching TRBD1. J lost 0 bases, V lost 6 bases, and 5 bases had no gene match. Looked up from germline, CDR1 is LNHDA and CDR2 is SQIVND (reference sequence). The CDR3 is 15 residues long. DNA for the CDR3: TGTGCCAGTAGCAAGACAGGGGGCAGCTCCTACGAGCAGTACTTC. It codes for CASSKTGGSSYEQYF.

The V and J genes are TRBV10-3 and TRBJ2-7, with 10 positions matching TRBD2. The CDR3 length is 14 residues. Germline lookup yields CDR1 ENHRY and CDR2 SYGVKD. Trimming took 3 bases from V and 4 from J; bases not matched to a gene: 3. The CDR3 bases are TGTGCCATCAGTGAAACTAGCGGGAAATACGAGCAGTACTTC. Its translation: CAISETSGKYEQYF.

V and J are TRBV9 and TRBJ1-5; 10 bases are shared with TRBD1. V trimming: 3 bases; J trimming: 5 bases; junction bases outside the gene matches: 8. CDR1 is SGDLS and CDR2 is YYNGEE in the germline V gene. The CDR3 consists of 16 residues. CDR3 sequence (DNA): TGTGCCAGCAGCGCCAGGGACAGGGGTCCCGATCAGCCCCAGCATTTT. It translates to CASSARDRGPDQPQHF.

The V gene is TRBV27, the J gene TRBJ2-1; possible D gene TRBD1, 6 bases. The germline V gene has CDR1 MNHEY and CDR2 SMNVEV (reference sequence). V was cut by 2 bases and J by 4 bases, with 12 bases left in between. There are 15 residues in the CDR3. CDR3 bases: TGTGCCAGCAGTTTAGGGGGCCCCTCTTACAATGAGCAGTTCTTC. Translated: CASSLGGPSYNEQFF.

The chain is built from TRBV19 and TRBJ1-3; D unclear. The CDR3 is 14 amino acids. Germline V CDR1 and CDR2: LNHDA, SQIVND (reference sequence). V was trimmed by 8 bases and J by 4 bases, leaving 15 bases between them. The CDR3 DNA reads as TGTGCCAGTCGGGCCGGGGAGGCCGGAAACACCATATATTTT. Encoded protein: CASRAGEAGNTIYF.

The chain recombines TRBV5-1 with TRBJ1-1; D unresolved. Deletions cut 0 bases from V and 1 base from J, with 7 bases between. The germline CDR1 and CDR2 sequences are SGHRS and YFSETQ. CDR3 size: 14 residues. This CDR3 reads CASSLAGQNTEAFF. CDR3 DNA: TGCGCCAGCAGCTTGGCCGGTCAGAACACTGAAGCTTTCTTT. The whole variable domain, remainder taken from reference TRBV5-1 and TRBJ1-1, is KAGVTQTPRYLIKTRGQQVTLSCSPISGHRSVSWYQQTPGQGLQFLFEYFSETQRNKGNFPGRFSGRQFSNSRSEMNVSTLELGDSALYLCASSLAGQNTEAFFGQGTRLTVV.

CDR3: CASSLYEGAGETQYF. The CDR3 DNA follows: TGTGCCAGCAGCCTATACGAGGGGGCGGGGGAGACCCAGTACTTC. The rearrangement joins TRBV7-8 to TRBJ2-5; TRBD1 might be the D (7 bases). Germline CDR1 and CDR2: SGHVS and FQNEAQ. The CDR3 is made up of 15 amino acids. V was clipped by 5 bases and J by 5 bases, with 18 bases between them.

The J gene is TRBJ1-5, the V gene TRBV6-4, with D tentatively TRBD1 (6 bases). This CDR3 spans 24 amino acids. V was cut by 0 bases and J by 0 bases, with 33 bases left in between. Germline-derived CDR1 and CDR2 are MRHNA and SNTAGT. The CDR3 DNA reads as TGTGCCAGCAGTGACTCTGTGGGGGGGGCTCTTCTTCGTCTACCCTCGGATAGCAATCAGCCCCAGCATTTT. It encodes CASSDSVGGALLRLPSDSNQPQHF.

This chain joins TRBV6-5 and TRBJ2-2; a weak D match, TRBD2 (5 bases). Germline V gene data show CDR1 as MNHEY and CDR2 as SVGAGI. The CDR3 is 15 amino acids. The V end was cut by 7 bases, the J end by 4 bases, with 16 bases between. The chain's CDR3 is CASNMAAATTGELFF. The CDR3 DNA follows: TGTGCCAGCAATATGGCAGCGGCCACCACCGGGGAGCTGTTTTTT.

The chain employs TRBV28 and TRBJ1-2; 8 bases fit TRBD1. With V trimmed by 4 bases and J by 7 bases, 14 bases remained unmatched. Germline CDR1 and CDR2: MDHEN and SYDVKM. CDR3 length equals 16 residues. CDR3 bases: TGTGCCAGCAGTTCCCCCGGGACAGGCCTGAGAAGTGGCTACACCTTC. It translates to CASSSPGTGLRSGYTF.

V gene TRBV4-1 combines with J gene TRBJ2-1, with D possibly matching TRBD2 (5 bases). Trimming removed 0 bases from V and 7 bases from J, with 19 bases in between. Germline assignment: CDR1 MGHRA and CDR2 YSYEKL. The CDR3 has 17 residues. CDR3 amino acids: CASSQEFGSSQRNEQFF. As DNA, the CDR3 is TGCGCCAGCAGCCAAGAATTTGGGAGCTCCCAAAGGAATGAGCAGTTCTTC.

The chain couples TRBV10-1 to TRBJ2-7; 9 positions match TRBD2. The germline CDR1 and CDR2 sequences are WNHNN and SYGVQD (reference sequence). This CDR3 comprises 13 residues. The J segment lost 2 bases and the V segment lost 6 bases, leaving 2 bases of the junction unmatched. The CDR3 sequence is CASSGGRAYEQYF. The CDR3, as DNA: TGCGCCAGCAGCGGCGGGAGGGCCTACGAGCAGTACTTC.

The chain joins TRBV6-4 to TRBJ1-2; TRBD1 matches 8 bases. V was clipped by 2 bases and J by 6 bases; unmatched bases: 8. Germline CDR1 reads MRHNA; CDR2 reads SNTAGT. This CDR3 has 15 amino acids. The CDR3 region is CASSDPGTGRNGYTF. The CDR3 coding sequence is TGTGCCAGCAGTGACCCCGGGACAGGAAGGAATGGCTACACCTTC.

V gene TRBV7-2 combines with J gene TRBJ2-2; possible D gene TRBD2, 6 bases. Trimming left V 5 bases short and J 1 base short, with 8 bases between. The CDR3 loop spans 14 amino acids. Germline assignment: CDR1 SGHTA and CDR2 FQGNSA. CDR3 residues: CASSRRENTGELFF. The CDR3 DNA sequence: TGTGCCAGCAGCAGGCGGGAGAACACCGGGGAGCTGTTTTTT.